These 15 T cell receptor beta chains were all obtained from the same sample, sequenced in a study of blood T cell repertoires in COVID-19. Assay: immunoSEQ multiplex PCR; the TCRdb copy retains only in-frame clones and omits some. The top ten clones hold 2.5% to 3% of a sample with just over 350,000 clones, roughly 87% of them seen once. The sequenced sample consisted of PBMCs or T cells enriched from blood (not recorded which). These receptors came from a woman aged 25 to 45 who had recovered from COVID-19.

This sequence joins TRBV11-3 and TRBJ2-7; TRBD2 might be the D (6 bases). The CDR3 is 14 residues long. V was trimmed by 1 base and J by 3 bases, leaving 10 bases between them. Germline V gene sequence: CDR1 SGHNT, CDR2 YENEEA. The CDR3 DNA reads TGTGCCAGCAGCTTAGCCTCCGGGGGCTACGAGCAGTACTTC. It codes for CASSLASGGYEQYF.

This clone was seen a few times. The chain joins TRBV9 to TRBJ1-3; D gene ambiguous. This CDR3 is 17 amino acids long. Deletions cut 2 bases from V and 0 bases from J, with 15 bases between. The germline CDR1 and CDR2 sequences are SGDLS and YYNGEE. In DNA, the CDR3 is TGTGCCAGCAGCGTGAGTCTCCTTGGGCTCTCTGGAAACACCATATATTTT. It translates to CASSVSLLGLSGNTIYF.

This chain joins TRBV5-1 and TRBJ1-2; D ambiguous. The V and J ends lost 3 bases and 8 bases respectively, with 17 bases between them. Looked up from germline, CDR1 is SGHRS and CDR2 is YFSETQ. The CDR3 loop spans 14 amino acids. DNA of the CDR3: TGCGCCAGCAGCTCCACGGGCCTCGGGAGCGGCTACACCTTC. Translated, it gives CASSSTGLGSGYTF. Together with reference TRBV5-1 and TRBJ1-2, the CDR3 gives the full variable domain: KAGVTQTPRYLIKTRGQQVTLSCSPISGHRSVSWYQQTPGQGLQFLFEYFSETQRNKGNFPGRFSGRQFSNSRSEMNVSTLELGDSALYLCASSSTGLGSGYTFGSGTRLTVV.

This chain links TRBV24-1 with TRBJ2-5; TRBD2 matches 12 bases. Germline loops: CDR1 KGHDR, CDR2 SFDVKD. V gave up 1 base and J gave up 7 bases; unmatched junction bases: 3. The CDR3 runs 15 residues. CDR3 protein: CATSDFPLAGGTQYF. The DNA for the CDR3 is TGTGCCACCAGTGATTTCCCACTAGCGGGAGGGACCCAGTACTTC.

The V and J genes are TRBV5-8 and TRBJ2-3, with unresolved D. The CDR3 has 15 residues. CDR1 is SGHTS, CDR2 YDEGEE, per germline. With 4 bases removed from V and 5 bases from J, the gap between germline ends came to 17 bases. The CDR3 spells CASSDLKLEVDTQYF. The CDR3 DNA reads as TGTGCCAGCAGCGATCTCAAGTTAGAGGTAGATACGCAGTATTTT.

The J gene is TRBJ1-5, the V gene TRBV10-3, with 8 bases matching TRBD1. The germline CDR1 and CDR2 sequences are ENHRY and SYGVKD. Germline trimming cut 3 bases from V and 6 bases from J; bases unmatched to any gene: 13. The CDR3 contains 17 residues. The CDR3 region is CAISDSGGESSFQPQHF. In nucleotides, the CDR3 is TGTGCCATCAGTGATTCAGGGGGCGAAAGCAGTTTTCAGCCCCAGCATTTT.

This chain connects TRBV10-3 to TRBJ2-7; TRBD1 might be the D (5 bases). CDR3 size: 12 residues. Trimming shortened V by 6 bases and J by 3 bases, and 9 bases separated the two germline ends. The germline CDR1 and CDR2 sequences are ENHRY and SYGVKD. CDR3 sequence: CAIRDRDYEQYF. The DNA for the CDR3 is TGTGCCATCAGAGACAGAGACTACGAGCAGTACTTC.

This chain connects TRBV7-3 to TRBJ2-3; 7 bases map to TRBD2. V trimming: 5 bases; J trimming: 5 bases; junction bases outside the gene matches: 13. There are 16 residues in the CDR3. Germline CDR1 is SGHTA and CDR2 is FQGTGA. CDR3 DNA sequence: TGTGCCAGCAGCCTTAACGGCGGGGGAGGTCTAGATACGCAGTATTTT. Translating gives CASSLNGGGGLDTQYF.

The V call is TRBV5-4, the J call TRBJ1-2; tentatively, D is TRBD1 (6 bases). The germline V gene has CDR1 SGHNT and CDR2 YYREEE (reference sequence). The CDR3 has 15 amino acids. V gave up 0 bases and J gave up 0 bases, with 9 bases separating them. DNA of the CDR3: TGTGCCAGCAGCTTGGACAGGGCGGCTAACTATGGCTACACCTTC. Its protein product is CASSLDRAANYGYTF. Drawing the rest from reference TRBV5-4 and TRBJ1-2, the complete variable domain is ETGVTQSPTHLIKTRGQQVTLRCSSQSGHNTVSWYQQALGQGPQFIFQYYREEENGRGNFPPRFSGLQFPNYSSELNVNALELDDSALYLCASSLDRAANYGYTFGSGTRLTVV.

The chain combines TRBV7-9 with TRBJ1-4; 7 bases align to TRBD1. The CDR3 consists of 14 residues. The V and J ends lost 4 bases and 8 bases, in that order; junction bases with no gene match: 7. Germline V gives CDR1 SEHNR, CDR2 FQNEAQ (reference sequence). The chain's CDR3 is CASSSEGAREKLFF. The CDR3 DNA reads as TGTGCCAGCAGCTCCGAGGGGGCGCGAGAAAAACTGTTTTTT.

This clone has a handful of counts. This chain joins TRBV5-1 and TRBJ1-3, with D possibly matching TRBD1 (6 bases). V lost 0 bases to trimming and J lost 6 bases, with 7 bases between them. The CDR3 is 13 amino acids. CDR1 SGHRS and CDR2 YFSETQ come from the germline V gene. This CDR3 is CASSLGDTNTIYF. CDR3 bases: TGCGCCAGCAGCTTGGGGGACACAAACACCATATATTTT.

The chain has TRBV11-2 and TRBJ2-2, with a possible D match to TRBD1 (6 bases). Germline assignment: CDR1 SGHAT and CDR2 FQNNGV. CDR3 size: 17 residues. V was shortened by 5 bases and J by 1 base, with 17 bases between the two germline ends. CDR3 bases: TGTGCCAGCAGCCGAAGGGCAGGGGCTGAGAACACCGGGGAGCTGTTTTTT. It yields the protein CASSRRAGAENTGELFF. Using reference TRBV11-2 and TRBJ2-2 for the parts outside the CDR3, the full variable domain is EAGVAQSPRYKIIEKRQSVAFWCNPISGHATLYWYQQILGQGPKLLIQFQNNGVVDDSQLPKDRFSAERLKGVDSTLKIQPAKLEDSAVYLCASSRRAGAENTGELFFGEGSRLTVL.

The genes are TRBV7-8 and TRBJ1-1, with 7 bases that match TRBD1. Germline CDR1 and CDR2: SGHVS and FQNEAQ. The CDR3 is 16 residues long. V shed 1 base, J shed 5 bases, and the junction held 10 bases outside the gene matches. CDR3 residues: CASSLGVGGAETEAFF. The CDR3 DNA reads TGTGCCAGCAGCTTAGGGGTAGGGGGCGCAGAAACTGAAGCTTTCTTT.

The chain carries TRBV6-5 and TRBJ1-6; possibly TRBD1 for D (6 bases). Per germline, CDR1 MNHEY and CDR2 SVGAGI. The CDR3 sequence is 12 residues long. V lost 7 bases and J 8 bases, leaving 9 bases between the germline ends. The CDR3 bases are TGTGCCAGCAACAGGGTCTATTCACCCCTCCACTTT. It encodes CASNRVYSPLHF.

This clone was counted once. In nucleotides, the CDR3 is TGTGCCAGCAGCTCCCGACTAGCGGGAGACTTAGATGAGCAGTTCTTC. This gives the protein CASSSRLAGDLDEQFF. This chain uses TRBV7-2 with TRBJ2-1, with 12 bases aligning to TRBD2. The CDR3 covers 16 residues. Germline values: CDR1 SGHTA, CDR2 FQGNSA. After removal of 4 bases from V and 8 bases from J, the junction contained 9 bases not matched to a gene.